The rows below give T cell receptor beta chains drawn from one sample of a study of cytomegalovirus exposure and HLA in healthy donors. The table came from immunoSEQ multiplex PCR; TCRdb's copy has only in-frame clones and leaves some out. The data hold approximately 70,000 clones, with roughly 94% observed a single time. Material: PBMCs. Receptors originate from a woman aged 18 to 35 in good health and CMV-seropositive. Both conserved end residues are part of each CDR3. D genes are given only for firm matches. Some rows have no size entry. The others give once, few or many, or a class for an expanded clone.

TRBJ1-3 | TRBV15 | . | . | TGTGCCACCAGCAGAGTGGGAGGACTGTTCTCTGGAAACACCATATATTTT | CATSRVGGLFSGNTIYF
TRBJ2-7 | TRBV2 | TRBD2 | . | TGTGCCAGCTGCAGCGGGAGGAACTCCTACGAGCAGTACTTC | CASCSGRNSYEQYF
TRBJ2-3 | TRBV29-1 | TRBD2 | . | TGCAGCGCTAGCGGGAGCAGCACAGATACGCAGTATTTT | CSASGSSTDTQYF
TRBJ2-1 | TRBV27 | TRBD2 | . | TGTGCCAGCAGTTTATCTGGCGGGAGGGCCCTCGACAATGAGCAGTTCTTC | CASSLSGGRALDNEQFF
TRBJ2-7 | TRBV4-3 | TRBD2 | . | TGCGCCAGCAGCCAAGAGGTCTCTAGCGGGTACGAGCAGTACTTC | CASSQEVSSGYEQYF
TRBJ1-1 | TRBV4-3 | TRBD1 | . | TGCGCCAGCAGCCAAGATCGGACAGGGGACAACACTGAAGCTTTCTTT | CASSQDRTGDNTEAFF
TRBJ2-3 | TRBV13 | TRBD2 | once | TGTGCCAGCAGCATTGGTGTTAGCGGGGACTCAGATACGCAGTATTTT | CASSIGVSGDSDTQYF
TRBJ1-6 | TRBV14 | . | . | TGTGCCAGCAGCCAAGATGCGGGGGCCCGGAATTCACCCCTCCACTTT | CASSQDAGARNSPLHF
TRBJ2-5 | TRBV4-3 | TRBD2 | . | TGCGCCAGCAGCCGCCAACTAGCGGGAGGGCCGGAGACCCAGTACTTC | CASSRQLAGGPETQYF
TRBJ1-4 | TRBV5-6 | TRBD1 | few | TGTGCCAGCAGCTTGGGGCAGGGGGCCATTCGTAATGAAAAACTGTTTTTT | CASSLGQGAIRNEKLFF
TRBJ1-2 | TRBV19 | . | . | TGTGCCAGTTATCCGGGACTGCTCTCAAACTATGGCTACACCTTC | CASYPGLLSNYGYTF
TRBJ2-5 | TRBV10-3 | . | once | TGTGCCATGAGTTCACAGGGGGGGGAGACCCAGTACTTC | CAMSSQGGETQYF
TRBJ2-1 | TRBV9 | . | . | TGTGCCAGCAGCGCAAACCCTGGCGGGGTTGGCTACAATGAGCAGTTCTTC | CASSANPGGVGYNEQFF
TRBJ2-2 | TRBV6-1 | TRBD1 | . | TGTGCCAGCAGTGAATGGACAGGAGGATGGGGGGAGCTGTTTTTT | CASSEWTGGWGELFF
TRBJ2-1 | TRBV5-4 | TRBD2 | . | TGTGCCAGCAGCTTGGTCGGTAGCGGGGGGTTCCGCAAGCAGTTCTTC | CASSLVGSGGFRKQFF
TRBJ2-5 | TRBV4-3 | . | . | TGCGCCAGCAGCCAAGAAGTGAGCAGGGTCTGGGAGACCCAGTACTTC | CASSQEVSRVWETQYF
TRBJ2-7 | TRBV10-3 | TRBD1 | . | TGTGCCACCCGAGACACCCGGGACAGCTCCTACGAGCAGTACTTC | CATRDTRDSSYEQYF
TRBJ2-7 | TRBV5-6 | TRBD2 | once | TGTGCCAGCAGCTTAGCGGGAGTTCCACCTTACGAGCAGTACTTC | CASSLAGVPPYEQYF
TRBJ2-7 | TRBV6-1 | TRBD1 | . | TGTGCCAGCAGGACCGGGACAGGGGACTACGAGCAGTACTTC | CASRTGTGDYEQYF
TRBJ2-1 | TRBV7-3 | TRBD2 | . | TGTGCCAGCAGCTCCCACAAGAGCGGGAGGGCCAGGGAGCAGTTCTTC | CASSSHKSGRAREQFF
TRBJ1-4 | TRBV7-9 | TRBD1 | . | TGTGCCAGCAGCTCCGGGGGACAGTACGAAAAACTGTTTTTT | CASSSGGQYEKLFF
TRBJ2-3 | TRBV5-1 | TRBD1 | . | TGCGCCAGCAGCTACCAAGGGGACAGGCGTCCAGATACGCAGTATTTT | CASSYQGDRRPDTQYF
TRBJ2-4 | TRBV12-2 | . | . | TGTGCAAGTCGCTTAGCATTGTGCGGGAGGGCTAACGGGGCCAAAAACATTCAGTACTTC | CASRLALCGRANGAKNIQYF
TRBJ1-2 | TRBV5-5 | . | . | TGTGCCAGCAGCTTGGAAACAGGCCTCGAGCGTGGCTACACCTTC | CASSLETGLERGYTF
TRBJ1-6 | TRBV6-1 | . | . | TGTGCCAGCTACAACAGGGCAAATTCACCCCTCCACTTT | CASYNRANSPLHF
TRBJ1-1 | TRBV5-1 | TRBD1 | . | TGCGCCAGCAGCATTTCCACAGGGGTCGGCACTGAAGCTTTCTTT | CASSISTGVGTEAFF
TRBJ2-2 | TRBV28 | TRBD2 | . | TGTGCCAGCAGTTTAACTCTAGCGGGGCCGAACACCGGGGAGCTGTTTTTT | CASSLTLAGPNTGELFF
TRBJ1-2 | TRBV4-2 | . | medium-sized | TGTGCCAGCAGCCAAGAGGCGGACACCGTGCGGGGCTACACCTTC | CASSQEADTVRGYTF
TRBJ2-5 | TRBV10-3 | . | . | TGTGCCATCAGTGCCACCAAGGGGGGGGCCGGAGAGACCCAGTACTTC | CAISATKGGAGETQYF
TRBJ1-2 | TRBV7-2 | . | . | TGTGCCAGCAGCCGTCACGAGGGTAACTATGGCTACACCTTC | CASSRHEGNYGYTF
TRBJ2-7 | TRBV7-6 | . | . | TGTGCCAGCAGCTTAGTCGCTGTCGTAGCGCAATCTTCCTACGAGCAGTACTTC | CASSLVAVVAQSSYEQYF
TRBJ2-2 | TRBV28 | TRBD2 | . | TGTGCCAGCAGAGGGTTAGCGGGAGAGAATAGCGGGGAGCTGTTTTTT | CASRGLAGENSGELFF
TRBJ2-2 | TRBV19 | . | . | TGTGCCAGTAGTATTCTCGTTGGGCAGGGTAATCGCGACACCGGGGAGCTGTTTTTT | CASSILVGQGNRDTGELFF
TRBJ1-4 | TRBV5-6 | . | . | TGTGCCAGCAGCTTGGAGGTACAGGGAGGGGAAAAACTGTTTTTT | CASSLEVQGGEKLFF
TRBJ1-2 | TRBV2 | TRBD1 | . | TGTGCCAGCAGGGGGGACAGGGCTGGCTATGGCTACACCTTC | CASRGDRAGYGYTF
TRBJ1-5 | TRBV6-1 | . | . | TGTGCCAGCAGTGAAAACAGGTTCAATCAGCCCCAGCATTTT | CASSENRFNQPQHF
TRBJ2-1 | TRBV25-1 | TRBD2 | . | TGTGCCAGCAGTGAATTAGCGGGAGAGGGGAATGAGCAGTTCTTC | CASSELAGEGNEQFF
TRBJ1-6 | TRBV11-2 | . | . | TGTGCCAGCAGCTTAGCAGGGGTCAATTCACCCCTCCACTTT | CASSLAGVNSPLHF
TRBJ2-7 | TRBV5-6 | TRBD2 | . | TGTGCCAGCAGCTTTCCCGGGACTAGCCCCAACGAGCAGTACTTC | CASSFPGTSPNEQYF
TRBJ1-5 | TRBV6-1 | TRBD1 | . | TGTGCCAGCAGTGAAGCACAAAGGGTGGGGACAGTTCGCAATCAGCCCCAGCATTTT | CASSEAQRVGTVRNQPQHF
TRBJ2-5 | TRBV9 | TRBD1 | . | TGTGCCAGCAGCACGCTGACAGGGGGGGAGACCCAGTACTTC | CASSTLTGGETQYF